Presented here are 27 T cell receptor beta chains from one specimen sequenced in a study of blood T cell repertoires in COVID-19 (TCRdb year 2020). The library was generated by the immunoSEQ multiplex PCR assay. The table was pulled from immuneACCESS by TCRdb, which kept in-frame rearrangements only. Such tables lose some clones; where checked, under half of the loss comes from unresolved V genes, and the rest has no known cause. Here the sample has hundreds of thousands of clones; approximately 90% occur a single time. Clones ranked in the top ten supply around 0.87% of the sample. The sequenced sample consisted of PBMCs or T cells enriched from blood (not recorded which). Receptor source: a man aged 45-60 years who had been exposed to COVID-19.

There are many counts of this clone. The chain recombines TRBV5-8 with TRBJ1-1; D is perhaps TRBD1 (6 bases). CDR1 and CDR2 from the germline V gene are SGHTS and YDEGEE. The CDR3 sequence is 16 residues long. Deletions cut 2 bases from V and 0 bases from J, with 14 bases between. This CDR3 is CASSFFRGPMNTEAFF. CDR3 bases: TGTGCCAGCAGCTTTTTCAGGGGACCAATGAACACTGAAGCTTTCTTT.

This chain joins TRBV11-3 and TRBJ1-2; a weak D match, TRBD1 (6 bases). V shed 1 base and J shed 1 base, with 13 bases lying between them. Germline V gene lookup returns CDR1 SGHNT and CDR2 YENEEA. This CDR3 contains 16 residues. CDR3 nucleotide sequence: TGTGCCAGCAGCTTAGCAGCGGGGGCAAATAACTATGGCTACACCTTC. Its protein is CASSLAAGANNYGYTF.

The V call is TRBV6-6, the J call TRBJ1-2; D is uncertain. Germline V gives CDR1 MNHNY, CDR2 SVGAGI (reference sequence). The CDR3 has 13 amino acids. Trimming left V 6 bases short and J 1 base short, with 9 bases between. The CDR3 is CASRLAVNYGYTF. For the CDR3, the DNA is TGTGCCAGCAGGTTGGCAGTTAACTATGGCTACACCTTC.

The CDR3 nucleotides are TGCGCCAGCAGCCAAGTTGGCCCAGCAACTAATGAAAAACTGTTTTTT. Encoded protein: CASSQVGPATNEKLFF. The rearrangement uses TRBV4-1 and TRBJ1-4; no firm D call. Trimming cost V 1 base and J 0 bases, with 9 bases left between them. The CDR3 length is 16 residues. Per the germline V gene, CDR1 is MGHRA and CDR2 is YSYEKL.

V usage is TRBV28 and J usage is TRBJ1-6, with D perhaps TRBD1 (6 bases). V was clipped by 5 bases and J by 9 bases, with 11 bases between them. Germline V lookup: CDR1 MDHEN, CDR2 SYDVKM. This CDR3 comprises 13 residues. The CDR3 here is CASSGEGVSPLHF. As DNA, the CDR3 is TGTGCCAGCAGTGGAGAGGGGGTTTCACCCCTCCACTTT.

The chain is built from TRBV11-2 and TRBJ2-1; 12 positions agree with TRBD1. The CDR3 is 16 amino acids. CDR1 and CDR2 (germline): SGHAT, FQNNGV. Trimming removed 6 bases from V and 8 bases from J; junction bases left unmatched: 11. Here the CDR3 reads CASRGFTGTGGDEQFF. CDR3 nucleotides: TGTGCCAGCAGGGGATTTACCGGGACAGGGGGCGATGAGCAGTTCTTC.

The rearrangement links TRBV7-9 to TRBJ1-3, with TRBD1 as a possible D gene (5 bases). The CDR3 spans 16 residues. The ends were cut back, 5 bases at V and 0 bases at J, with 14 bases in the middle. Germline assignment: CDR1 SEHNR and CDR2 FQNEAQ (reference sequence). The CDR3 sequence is CASSRLQVLSGNTIYF. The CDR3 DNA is TGTGCCAGCAGCAGGTTACAGGTTCTCTCTGGAAACACCATATATTTT.

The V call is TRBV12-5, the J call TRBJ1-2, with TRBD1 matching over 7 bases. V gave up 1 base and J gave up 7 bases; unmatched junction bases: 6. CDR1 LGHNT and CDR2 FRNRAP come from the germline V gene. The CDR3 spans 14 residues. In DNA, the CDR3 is TGTGCTAGTGGTTTGGGGGCGACAGGGCTTGGCTACACCTTC. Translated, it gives CASGLGATGLGYTF.

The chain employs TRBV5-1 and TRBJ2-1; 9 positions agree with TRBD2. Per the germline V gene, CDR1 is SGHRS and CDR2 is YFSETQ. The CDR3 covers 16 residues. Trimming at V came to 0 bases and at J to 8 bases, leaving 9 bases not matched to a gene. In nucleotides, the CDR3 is TGCGCCAGCAGCTTGGTTATAGCGGGGGATTTTGATGAGCAGTTCTTC. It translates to CASSLVIAGDFDEQFF.

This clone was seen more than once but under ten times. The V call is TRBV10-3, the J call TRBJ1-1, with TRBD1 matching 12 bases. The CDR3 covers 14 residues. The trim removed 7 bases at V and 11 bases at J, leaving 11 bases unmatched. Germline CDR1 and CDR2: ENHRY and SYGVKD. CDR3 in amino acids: CAITQGTGGEGAFF. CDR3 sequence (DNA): TGTGCCATCACTCAGGGGACAGGGGGCGAAGGGGCTTTCTTT.

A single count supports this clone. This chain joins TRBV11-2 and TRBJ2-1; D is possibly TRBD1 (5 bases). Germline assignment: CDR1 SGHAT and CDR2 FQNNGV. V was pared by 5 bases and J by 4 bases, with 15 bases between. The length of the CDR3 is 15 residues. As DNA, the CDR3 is TGTGCCAGCAGCGTAGCTACAGGCGTATACAATGAGCAGTTCTTC. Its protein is CASSVATGVYNEQFF.

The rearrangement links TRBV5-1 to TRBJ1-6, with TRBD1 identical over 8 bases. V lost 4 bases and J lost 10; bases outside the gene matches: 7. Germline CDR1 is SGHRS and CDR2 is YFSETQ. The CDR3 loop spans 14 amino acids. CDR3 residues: CASSQQGDRSPLHF. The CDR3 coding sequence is TGCGCCAGCAGCCAACAGGGGGATCGGTCACCCCTCCACTTT.

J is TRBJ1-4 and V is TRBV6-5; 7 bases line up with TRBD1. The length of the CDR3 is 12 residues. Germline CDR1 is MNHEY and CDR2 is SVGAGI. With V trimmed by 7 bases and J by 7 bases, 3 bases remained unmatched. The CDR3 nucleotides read TGTGCCAGCAAGGGGGCATTTGAAAAACTGTTTTTT. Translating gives CASKGAFEKLFF.

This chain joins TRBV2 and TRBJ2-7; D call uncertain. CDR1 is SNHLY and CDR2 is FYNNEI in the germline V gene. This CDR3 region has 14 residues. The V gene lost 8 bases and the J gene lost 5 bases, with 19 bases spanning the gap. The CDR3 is CASLPEVAWNEQYV. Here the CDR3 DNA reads TGTGCCAGCCTCCCAGAGGTCGCCTGGAACGAGCAGTACGTC.

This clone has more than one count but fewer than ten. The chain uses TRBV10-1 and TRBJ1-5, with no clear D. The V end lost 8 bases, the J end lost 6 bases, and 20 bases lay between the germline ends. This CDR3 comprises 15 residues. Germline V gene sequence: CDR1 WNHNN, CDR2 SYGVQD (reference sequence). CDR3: CASVPPVLRGQPQHF. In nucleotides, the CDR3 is TGCGCCAGCGTCCCCCCGGTGCTACGGGGTCAGCCCCAGCATTTT.

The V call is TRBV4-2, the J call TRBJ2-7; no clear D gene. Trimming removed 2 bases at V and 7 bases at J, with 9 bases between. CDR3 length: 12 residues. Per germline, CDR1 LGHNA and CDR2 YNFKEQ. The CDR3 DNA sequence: TGTGCCAGCAGCCAAATTGCAGCGGAGCAGTACTTC. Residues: CASSQIAAEQYF.

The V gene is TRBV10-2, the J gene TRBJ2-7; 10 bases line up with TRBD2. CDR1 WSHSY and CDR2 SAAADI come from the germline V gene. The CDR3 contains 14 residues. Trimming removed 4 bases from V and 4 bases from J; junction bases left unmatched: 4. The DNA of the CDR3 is TGCGCCAGCAGTGCTAGCGGGAGAAGGTACGAGCAGTACGTC. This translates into CASSASGRRYEQYV.

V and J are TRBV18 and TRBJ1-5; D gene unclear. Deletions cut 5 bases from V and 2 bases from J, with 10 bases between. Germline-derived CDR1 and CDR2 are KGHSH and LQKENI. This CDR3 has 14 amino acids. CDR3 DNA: TGTGCCAGCTCATCTCTCCCCCGCAATCAGCCCCAGCATTTT. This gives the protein CASSSLPRNQPQHF.

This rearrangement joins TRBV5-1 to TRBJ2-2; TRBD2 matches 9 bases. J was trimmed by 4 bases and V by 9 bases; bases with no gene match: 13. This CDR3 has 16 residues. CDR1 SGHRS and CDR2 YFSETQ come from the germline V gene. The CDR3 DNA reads TGCGCCACTCGGCTCGGGACTAGCAGTGGCACCGGGGAGCTGTTTTTT. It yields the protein CATRLGTSSGTGELFF.

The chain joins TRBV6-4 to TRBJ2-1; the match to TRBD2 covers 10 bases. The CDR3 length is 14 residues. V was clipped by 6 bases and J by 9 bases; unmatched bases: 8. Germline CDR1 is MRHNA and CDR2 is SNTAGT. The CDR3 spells CASRERGGFGEQFF. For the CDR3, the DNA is TGTGCCAGCAGAGAGCGGGGGGGCTTTGGTGAGCAGTTCTTC.

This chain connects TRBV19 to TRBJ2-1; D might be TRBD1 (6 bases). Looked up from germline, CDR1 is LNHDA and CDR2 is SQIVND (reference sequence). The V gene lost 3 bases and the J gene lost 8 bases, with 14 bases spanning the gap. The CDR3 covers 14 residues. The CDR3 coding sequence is TGTGCCAGTAGTATTCGACAGGCGGTCGATGAGCAGTTCTTC. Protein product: CASSIRQAVDEQFF.

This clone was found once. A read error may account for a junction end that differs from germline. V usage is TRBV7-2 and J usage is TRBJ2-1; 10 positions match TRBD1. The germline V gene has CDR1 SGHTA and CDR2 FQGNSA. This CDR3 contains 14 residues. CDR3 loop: CASTLGQGVDEQFF. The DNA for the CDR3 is TGTGCCAGCACCTTAGGACAGGGGGTGGATGAGCAGTTCTTC.

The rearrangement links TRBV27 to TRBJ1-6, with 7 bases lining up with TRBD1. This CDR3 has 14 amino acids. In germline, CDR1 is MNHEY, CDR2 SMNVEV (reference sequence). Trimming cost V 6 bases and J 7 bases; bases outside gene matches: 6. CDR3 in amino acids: CASRPGTANSPLHF. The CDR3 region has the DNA TGTGCCAGCAGGCCTGGGACAGCCAATTCACCCCTCCACTTT.

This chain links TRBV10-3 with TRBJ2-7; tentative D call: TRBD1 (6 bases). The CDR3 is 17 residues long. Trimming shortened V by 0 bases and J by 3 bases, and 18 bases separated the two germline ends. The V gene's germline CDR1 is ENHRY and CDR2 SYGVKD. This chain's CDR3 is CAISESIARGRHYEQYF. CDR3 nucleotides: TGTGCCATCAGTGAGTCGATCGCCAGGGGAAGACACTACGAGCAGTACTTC.

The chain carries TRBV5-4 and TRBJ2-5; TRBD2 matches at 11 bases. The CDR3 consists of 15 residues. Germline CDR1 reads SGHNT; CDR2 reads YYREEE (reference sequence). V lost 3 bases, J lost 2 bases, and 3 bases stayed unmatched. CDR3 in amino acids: CASSSGTSGQETQYF. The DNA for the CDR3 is TGTGCCAGCAGCTCCGGGACTAGCGGACAAGAGACCCAGTACTTC.

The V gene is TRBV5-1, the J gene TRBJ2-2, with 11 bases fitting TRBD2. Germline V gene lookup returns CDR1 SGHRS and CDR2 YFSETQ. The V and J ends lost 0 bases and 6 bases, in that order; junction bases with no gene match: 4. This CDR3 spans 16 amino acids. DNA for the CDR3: TGCGCCAGCAGCTTGGTGCTAGCGGGAGGCCCCGGGGAGCTGTTTTTT. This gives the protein CASSLVLAGGPGELFF.

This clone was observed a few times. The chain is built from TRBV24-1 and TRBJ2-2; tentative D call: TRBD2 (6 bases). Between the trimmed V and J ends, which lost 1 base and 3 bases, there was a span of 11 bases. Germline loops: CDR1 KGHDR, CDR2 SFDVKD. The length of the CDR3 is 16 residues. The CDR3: CATSDFVGLDTGELFF. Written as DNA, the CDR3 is TGTGCCACCAGTGATTTTGTGGGACTCGACACCGGGGAGCTGTTTTTT.